The rows below give T cell receptor beta chains drawn from one sample of a study of T cells after yellow fever vaccination. TCRdb passed the 5' RACE reads through MiXCR, listing each CDR3 protein once. The sample yields 450,000 to 600,000 distinct CDR3 sequences, about 13% seen once. Source: PBMCs, taken on the day of the yellow fever booster vaccination. These TCRs come from a man aged 25-40 years who received the YFV17D yellow fever vaccine. Both conserved end residues are part of each CDR3.

J: TRBJ2-1; V: TRBV10-3; CDR3: CAISDPGSYNEQFF
J: TRBJ2-2; V: TRBV4-2; CDR3: CASSQGAGAGELFF
J: TRBJ2-2; V: TRBV10-3; CDR3: CAIDPNTGELFF
J: TRBJ2-2; V: TRBV5-1; CDR3: CASSLRLAENTGELFF
J: TRBJ2-7; V: TRBV28; CDR3: CASSTVPSYEQYF
J: TRBJ2-1; V: TRBV29-1; CDR3: CSVEPDSYNEQFF
J: TRBJ2-7; V: TRBV5-5; CDR3: CASSFQAGLYEQYF
J: TRBJ2-1; V: TRBV20-1; CDR3: CSAGGLAGLPQASYNEQFF
J: TRBJ2-7; V: TRBV7-6; CDR3: CATQQDRGYEQYF
J: TRBJ2-1; V: TRBV5-8; CDR3: CASSWGTSGRSEQFF
J: TRBJ2-7; V: TRBV3-1; CDR3: CASSKGTGGSYEQYF
J: TRBJ2-1; V: TRBV20-1; CDR3: CSASTSGASYNEQFF
J: TRBJ2-1; V: TRBV3-1; CDR3: CAICLGLAGDETLNEQFF
J: TRBJ2-7; V: TRBV4-3; CDR3: CASSSSLAGGYEQYF
J: TRBJ2-7; V: TRBV9; CDR3: CASSADRGSVEQYF
J: TRBJ2-5; V: TRBV27; CDR3: CASRDQETQYF
J: TRBJ2-5; V: TRBV7-2; CDR3: CASSSGVWRHTQETQYF
J: TRBJ2-7; V: TRBV3-1; CDR3: CASSQGTDSYEQYF
J: TRBJ2-1; V: TRBV12-3/TRBV12-4; CDR3: CASAKAGVSEQFF
J: TRBJ2-1; V: TRBV5-1; CDR3: CASSLVGPHNEQFF
J: TRBJ1-6; V: TRBV12-3/TRBV12-4; CDR3: CASSLGDSGSYNSPLHF
J: TRBJ1-1; V: TRBV7-9; CDR3: CASSLSDRVGTEAFF
J: TRBJ2-1; V: TRBV9; CDR3: CASSGLVLAGEDEQFF
J: TRBJ2-3; V: TRBV20-1; CDR3: CSARDRRLTDTQYF
J: TRBJ2-7; V: TRBV18; CDR3: CASSQGLQYEQYF
J: TRBJ2-3; V: TRBV13; CDR3: CASSLGYPSTDTQYF
J: TRBJ2-1; V: TRBV9; CDR3: CASSVTPLGGNEQFF
J: TRBJ1-1; V: TRBV29-1; CDR3: CSFLIPLNTEAFF
J: TRBJ2-1; V: TRBV20-1; CDR3: CSARGTGTSWLNEQFF
J: TRBJ1-1; V: TRBV5-5; CDR3: CASSLDAVNTEAFF
J: TRBJ1-2; V: TRBV10-3; CDR3: CAISERVFTF
J: TRBJ2-1; V: TRBV4-3; CDR3: CASSQVLLGLISSHEQFF
J: TRBJ2-5; V: TRBV18; CDR3: CASSPVAGTMGETQYF
J: TRBJ2-3; V: TRBV7-2; CDR3: CASSSRGLAGVYDTQYF
J: TRBJ2-7; V: TRBV3-1; CDR3: CASTPPGRTYEQYF
J: TRBJ1-1; V: TRBV28; CDR3: CASEQGAVTEAFF
J: TRBJ2-2; V: TRBV20-1; CDR3: CGLAGAGELFF
J: TRBJ2-1; V: TRBV19; CDR3: CATTGLAGVEQFF
J: TRBJ1-2; V: TRBV7-9; CDR3: CASSHLGQGSSRGYTF
J: TRBJ2-3; V: TRBV6-5; CDR3: CASSFQDWDTQYF
J: TRBJ2-1; V: TRBV7-2; CDR3: CASSSFFYNEQFF
J: TRBJ2-7; V: TRBV7-2; CDR3: CASSHEGSSYEQYF
J: TRBJ1-2; V: TRBV12-3/TRBV12-4; CDR3: CASSLGEVYGYTF
J: TRBJ2-7; V: TRBV2; CDR3: CASRRTIYEQYF